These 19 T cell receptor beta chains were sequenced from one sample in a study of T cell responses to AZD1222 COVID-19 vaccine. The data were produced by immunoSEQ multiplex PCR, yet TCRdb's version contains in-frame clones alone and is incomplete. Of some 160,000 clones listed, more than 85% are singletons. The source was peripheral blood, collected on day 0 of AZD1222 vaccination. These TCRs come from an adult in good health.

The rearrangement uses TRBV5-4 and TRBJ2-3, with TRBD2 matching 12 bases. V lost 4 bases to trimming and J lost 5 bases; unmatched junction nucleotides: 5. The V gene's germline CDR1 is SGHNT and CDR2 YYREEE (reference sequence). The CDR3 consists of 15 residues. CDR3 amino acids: CASSTTSGGIDTQYF. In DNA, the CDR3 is TGTGCCAGCAGCACGACTAGCGGGGGTATAGATACGCAGTATTTT.

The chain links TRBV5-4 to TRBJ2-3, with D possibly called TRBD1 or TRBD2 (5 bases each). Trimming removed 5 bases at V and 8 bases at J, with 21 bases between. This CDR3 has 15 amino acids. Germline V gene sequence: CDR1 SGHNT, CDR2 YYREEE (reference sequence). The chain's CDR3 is CASRTGLLLGGTQYF. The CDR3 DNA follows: TGTGCCAGCAGGACCGGGTTGCTCCTTGGGGGTACGCAGTATTTT.

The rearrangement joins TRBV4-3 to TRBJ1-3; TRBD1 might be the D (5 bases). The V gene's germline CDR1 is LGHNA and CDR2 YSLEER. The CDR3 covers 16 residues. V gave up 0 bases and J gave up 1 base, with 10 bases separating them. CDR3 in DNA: TGCGCCAGCAGCCAAGATCCGGCAGGGTCTGGAAACACCATATATTTT. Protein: CASSQDPAGSGNTIYF.

CDR3 in amino acids: CASSPSGGVTGYTF. CDR3 DNA sequence: TGTGCCAGCAGCCCTTCCGGGGGGGTTACTGGCTACACCTTC. The rearrangement links TRBV28 to TRBJ1-2, with D perhaps TRBD1 (5 bases). The V end lost 6 bases, the J end lost 7 bases, and 18 bases lay between the germline ends. The CDR3 length is 14 residues. Germline V CDR1 and CDR2: MDHEN, SYDVKM.

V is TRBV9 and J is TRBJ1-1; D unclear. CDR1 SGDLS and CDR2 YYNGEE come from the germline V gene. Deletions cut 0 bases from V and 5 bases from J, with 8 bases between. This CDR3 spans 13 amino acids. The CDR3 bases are TGTGCCAGCAGCGTAGATAGCCGGACTGAAGCTTTCTTT. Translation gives CASSVDSRTEAFF.

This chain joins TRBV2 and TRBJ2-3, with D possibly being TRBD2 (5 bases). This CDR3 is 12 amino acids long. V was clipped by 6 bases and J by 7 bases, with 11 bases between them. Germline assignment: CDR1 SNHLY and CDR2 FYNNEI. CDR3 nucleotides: TGTGCCAGCAGGGTACTAGGAAATACGCAGTATTTT. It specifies CASRVLGNTQYF. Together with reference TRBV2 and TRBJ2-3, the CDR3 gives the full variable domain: EPEVTQTPSHQVTQMGQEVILRCVPISNHLYFYWYRQILGQKVEFLVSFYNNEISEKSEIFDDQFSVERPDGSNFTLKIRSTKLEDSAMYFCASRVLGNTQYFGPGTRLTVL.

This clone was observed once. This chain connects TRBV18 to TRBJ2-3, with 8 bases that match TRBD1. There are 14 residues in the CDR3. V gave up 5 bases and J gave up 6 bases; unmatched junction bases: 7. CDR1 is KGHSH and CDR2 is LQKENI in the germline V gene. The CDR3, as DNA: TGTGCCAGCTCATCGTTCGACAGGGGCGATACGCAGTATTTT. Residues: CASSSFDRGDTQYF.

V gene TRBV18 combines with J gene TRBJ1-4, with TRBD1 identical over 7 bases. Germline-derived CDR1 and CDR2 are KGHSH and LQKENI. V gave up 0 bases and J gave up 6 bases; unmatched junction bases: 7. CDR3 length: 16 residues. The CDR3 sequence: CASSPPGDREHEKLFF. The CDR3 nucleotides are TGTGCCAGCTCACCACCGGGGGACAGAGAGCATGAAAAACTGTTTTTT.

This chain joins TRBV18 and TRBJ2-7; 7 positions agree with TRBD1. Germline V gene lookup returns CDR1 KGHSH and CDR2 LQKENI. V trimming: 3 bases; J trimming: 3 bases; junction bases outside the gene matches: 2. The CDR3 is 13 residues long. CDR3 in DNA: TGTGCCAGCTCACCGAACAGGGGCTACGAGCAGTACTTC. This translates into CASSPNRGYEQYF.

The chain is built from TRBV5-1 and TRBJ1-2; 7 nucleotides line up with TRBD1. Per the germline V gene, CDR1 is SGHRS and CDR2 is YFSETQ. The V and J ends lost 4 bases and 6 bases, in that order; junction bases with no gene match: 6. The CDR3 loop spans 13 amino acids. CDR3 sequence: CASSGDSAHGYTF. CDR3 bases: TGCGCCAGCAGCGGGGACAGTGCCCATGGCTACACCTTC.

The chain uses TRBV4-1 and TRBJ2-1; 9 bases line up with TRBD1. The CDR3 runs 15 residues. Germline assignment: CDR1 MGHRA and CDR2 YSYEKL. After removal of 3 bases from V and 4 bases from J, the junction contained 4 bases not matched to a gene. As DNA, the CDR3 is TGCGCCAGCAGCCAGGAGACAGGGGGATACAATGAGCAGTTCTTC. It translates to CASSQETGGYNEQFF.

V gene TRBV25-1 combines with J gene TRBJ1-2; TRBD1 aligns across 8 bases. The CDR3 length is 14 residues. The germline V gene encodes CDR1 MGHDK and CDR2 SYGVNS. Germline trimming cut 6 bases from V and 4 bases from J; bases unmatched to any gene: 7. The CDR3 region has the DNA TGTGCCAGCAGCCGGGCAGGGGGCGGCTATGGCTACACCTTC. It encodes CASSRAGGGYGYTF.

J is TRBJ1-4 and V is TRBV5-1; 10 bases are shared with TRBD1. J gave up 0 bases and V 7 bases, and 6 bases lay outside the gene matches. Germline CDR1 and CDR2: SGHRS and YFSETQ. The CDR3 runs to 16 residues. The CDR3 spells CASGGTGAATNEKLFF. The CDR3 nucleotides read TGCGCCAGCGGGGGGACAGGGGCCGCAACTAATGAAAAACTGTTTTTT.

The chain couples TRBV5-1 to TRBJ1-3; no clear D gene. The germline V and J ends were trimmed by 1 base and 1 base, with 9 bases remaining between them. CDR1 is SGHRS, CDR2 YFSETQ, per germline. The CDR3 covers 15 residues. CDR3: CASSLYGESGNTIYF. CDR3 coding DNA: TGCGCCAGCAGCTTGTACGGGGAATCTGGAAACACCATATATTTT.

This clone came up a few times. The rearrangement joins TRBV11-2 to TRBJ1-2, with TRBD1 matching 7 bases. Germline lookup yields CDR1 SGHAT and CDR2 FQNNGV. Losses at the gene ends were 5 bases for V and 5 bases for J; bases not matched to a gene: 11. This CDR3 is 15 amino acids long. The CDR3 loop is CASSRPGQRGYGYTF. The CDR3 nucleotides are TGTGCCAGCAGCCGACCGGGACAGCGAGGTTATGGCTACACCTTC. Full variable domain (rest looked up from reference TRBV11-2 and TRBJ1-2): EAGVAQSPRYKIIEKRQSVAFWCNPISGHATLYWYQQILGQGPKLLIQFQNNGVVDDSQLPKDRFSAERLKGVDSTLKIQPAKLEDSAVYLCASSRPGQRGYGYTFGSGTRLTVV.

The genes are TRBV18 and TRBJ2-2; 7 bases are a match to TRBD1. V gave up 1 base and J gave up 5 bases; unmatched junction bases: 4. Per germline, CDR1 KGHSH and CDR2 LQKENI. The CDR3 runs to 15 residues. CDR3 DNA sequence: TGTGCCAGCTCACCACGACAGGGACATACCGGGGAGCTGTTTTTT. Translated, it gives CASSPRQGHTGELFF.

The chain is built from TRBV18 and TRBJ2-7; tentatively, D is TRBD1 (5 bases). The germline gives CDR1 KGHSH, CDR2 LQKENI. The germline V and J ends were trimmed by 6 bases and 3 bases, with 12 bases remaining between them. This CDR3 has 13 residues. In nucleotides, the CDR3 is TGTGCCAGCTCTCTCGACAGCTACTACGAGCAGTACTTC. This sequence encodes CASSLDSYYEQYF.

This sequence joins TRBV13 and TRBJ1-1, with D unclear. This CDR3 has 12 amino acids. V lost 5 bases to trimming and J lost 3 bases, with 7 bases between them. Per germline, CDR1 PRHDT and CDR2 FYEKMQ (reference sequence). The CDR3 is CASSRPDTEAFF. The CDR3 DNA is TGTGCCAGCAGCCGTCCTGACACTGAAGCTTTCTTT.

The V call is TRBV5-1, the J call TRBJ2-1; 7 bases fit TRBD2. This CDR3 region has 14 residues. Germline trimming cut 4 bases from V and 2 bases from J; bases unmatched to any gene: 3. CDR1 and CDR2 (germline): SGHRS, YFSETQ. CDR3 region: CASSKSGAYNEQFF. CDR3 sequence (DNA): TGCGCCAGCAGCAAAAGCGGGGCCTACAATGAGCAGTTCTTC.